The 14 T cell receptor beta chains below all came from one sample that was sequenced in a study of vaccination and CD4 T cells after COVID-19 (dated by TCRdb to between 2022 and 2023). The treatment or condition label, as the study defines it: approximately 9-day PBMC culture with coronavirus spike peptide pools or control peptides (ViraFEST assay). For these TCRs, the target antigens are not known. Library preparation employed PCR. Sequencing instrument: Illumina iSeq 100. At the Johns Hopkins FTIC core, DNA from the cultured CD4+ T cells underwent TCR sequencing with the Oncomine TCR Beta short-read assay. TCRdb ran its own pipeline on the public reads, namely fastp trimming at Q25 and MiXCR clone calling, and kept in-frame beta chains. Every distinct CDR3 protein forms one entry, paired with its most common genes and DNA. The sample yields over 8,000 distinct CDR3 sequences; more than 20% were counted once. The ten most abundant clones make up less than 25% of the sample.

The specimen was cultured CD4+ T cells from blood. The receptors stem from a human donor with COVID-19.

This clonotype was observed a handful of times. The chain recombines TRBV6-2 or TRBV6-3 with TRBJ1-5; TRBD1 might be the D (6 bases). CDR1 MNHEY and CDR2 SVGEGT come from the germline V gene. The CDR3 extends over 16 amino acids. V lost 2 bases, J lost 4 bases, and 15 bases lay in between. CDR3: CASSYEGRGRNQPQHF. The CDR3 nucleotides are TGTGCCAGCAGTTACGAAGGCAGGGGAAGGAATCAGCCCCAGCATTTT.

The rearrangement joins TRBV6-5 to TRBJ1-1; TRBD1 aligns across 8 bases. After removal of 0 bases from V and 4 bases from J, the junction contained 7 bases not matched to a gene. The CDR3 extends over 16 amino acids. Germline V gives CDR1 MNHEY, CDR2 SVGAGI. CDR3 nucleotide sequence: TGTGCCAGCAGTTACTCGATTCCAGGGGGCTCCACTGAAGCTTTCTTT. Translated, it gives CASSYSIPGGSTEAFF.

This clonotype was detected only a few times. The chain carries TRBV21-1 and TRBJ2-7; no DNA check was done on the table's D call, TRBD1. TRBV21-1 is a pseudogene segment. This CDR3 region has 15 residues. In DNA form, the CDR3 reads TGTGCCAGTCCCGGGACAGCCTGCGACTCCTACGAGCAGTACTTC. This translates into CASPGTACDSYEQYF.

The V call is TRBV18, the J call TRBJ2-3; TRBD2 is a possible D gene (7 bases). The CDR3 loop spans 16 amino acids. V was shortened by 3 bases and J by 3 bases, with 16 bases between the two germline ends. The germline CDR1 and CDR2 sequences are KGHSH and LQKENI. The CDR3: CASSPMIGGATDTQYF. Here the CDR3 DNA reads TGTGCCAGCTCACCGATGATAGGGGGGGCGACAGATACGCAGTATTTT.

In its sample, this clonotype was seen a few times. The chain combines TRBV11-2 with TRBJ2-1; 8 positions match TRBD2. V dropped 5 bases and J dropped 6; count of bases not matched to a gene: 9. There are 15 residues in the CDR3. Germline CDR1 and CDR2: SGHAT and FQNNGV. The CDR3 DNA reads TGTGCCAGCAGCCTAAGCGGGGGATCCCTCAATGAGCAGTTCTTC. Amino acids: CASSLSGGSLNEQFF.

This clonotype was detected a few times. The rearrangement joins TRBV7-2 to TRBJ2-3, with TRBD2 matching 14 bases. CDR3 size: 16 residues. V lost 1 base and J lost 7; bases outside the gene matches: 4. Germline CDR1 and CDR2: SGHTA and FQGNSA. CDR3 protein: CASSLGLAGGHNTQYF. The CDR3 bases are TGTGCCAGCAGCTTAGGACTAGCGGGGGGGCACAATACGCAGTATTTT.

This clonotype was seen more than once but under ten times. The chain combines TRBV6-2 or TRBV6-3 with TRBJ1-2; possibly TRBD1 for D (5 bases). Germline-derived CDR1 and CDR2 are MNHEY and SVGEGT. V lost 5 bases to trimming and J lost 5 bases, with 18 bases between them. This CDR3 spans 15 amino acids. The DNA for the CDR3 is TGTGCCAGCAGTCGGGCAGCCCTAGGGGAATATGGCTACACCTTC. It encodes CASSRAALGEYGYTF.

CDR3 amino acids: CATKGPTGATRQPQHF. The CDR3 DNA is TGTGCCACCAAGGGACCTACAGGGGCGACGCGGCAGCCCCAGCATTTT. This chain connects TRBV19 to TRBJ1-5, with 7 nucleotides matching TRBD1. V dropped 10 bases and J dropped 7; count of bases not matched to a gene: 19. This CDR3 is built from 16 residues. Per germline, CDR1 LNHDA and CDR2 SQIVND (reference sequence).

This clonotype was recorded a few times. This chain links TRBV2 with TRBJ2-3; D uncertain. Germline values: CDR1 SNHLY, CDR2 FYNNEI. Trimming left V 1 base short and J 6 bases short, with 11 bases between. This CDR3 spans 14 amino acids. The CDR3 coding sequence is TGTGCCAGCAGTGAAGAGGGAATGGGGGATACGCAGTATTTT. This translates into CASSEEGMGDTQYF.

The chain uses TRBV5-6 and TRBJ1-1; D ambiguous. CDR3 length: 13 amino acids. V was clipped by 2 bases and J by 6 bases, with 11 bases between them. Germline-derived CDR1 and CDR2 are SGHDT and YYEEEE. In DNA, the CDR3 is TGTGCCAGCAGCTTCGGTGCAGGCCCTGAAGCTTTCTTT. Protein: CASSFGAGPEAFF.

Written as DNA, the CDR3 is TGTGCCAGCAGCTTAACAGGCCTAGCGGGGGAAGGGGAGCTGTTTTTT. Translated, it gives CASSLTGLAGEGELFF. The chain is built from TRBV7-6 and TRBJ2-2; 10 bases align to TRBD2. This CDR3 has 16 amino acids. V lost 2 bases and J lost 8; bases outside the gene matches: 8. Germline-derived CDR1 and CDR2 are SGHVS and FNYEAQ.

This clonotype was counted only a few times. The V and J genes are TRBV6-1 and TRBJ1-2; 7 bases fit TRBD1. Germline lookup yields CDR1 MNHNS and CDR2 SASEGT. The CDR3 runs to 13 residues. V gave up 6 bases and J gave up 7 bases; unmatched junction bases: 8. The CDR3: CASRETGVGGYTF. CDR3 bases: TGTGCCAGCAGGGAAACAGGGGTGGGTGGCTACACCTTC.

This clonotype was seen just once. This chain links TRBV6-1 with TRBJ2-6; D gene ambiguous. Trimming cost V 5 bases and J 4 bases, with 3 bases left between them. The CDR3 length is 12 residues. Germline lookup yields CDR1 MNHNS and CDR2 SASEGT. The CDR3 nucleotides are TGTGCCAGCAGTAAGGGGGCCAACGTCCTGACTTTC. Protein sequence: CASSKGANVLTF.

The rearrangement links TRBV2 to TRBJ1-2; D ambiguous. The CDR3 has 14 residues. V gave up 7 bases and J gave up 2 bases, with 14 bases separating them. The germline V gene has CDR1 SNHLY and CDR2 FYNNEI. As DNA, the CDR3 is TGTGCCAGCAACTTGGAGTCGAGGAACTATGGCTACACCTTC. It specifies CASNLESRNYGYTF. Full variable domain (rest looked up from reference TRBV2 and TRBJ1-2): EPEVTQTPSHQVTQMGQEVILRCVPISNHLYFYWYRQILGQKVEFLVSFYNNEISEKSEIFDDQFSVERPDGSNFTLKIRSTKLEDSAMYFCASNLESRNYGYTFGSGTRLTVV.